A selection of T cell receptor beta chains follows, all from one sample in a study of response to subunit inactivated influenza vaccine. TCRdb processed the RT-PCR reads anew with MiXCR; each CDR3 protein has one entry. The table has 450,000 to 500,000 distinct CDR3 sequences, 11% seen once; the top ten hold about an eighth. Sequencing used PBMCs from blood, obtained 45 days after vaccination. These receptors were taken from a man between 45 and 60 years old who received an inactivated influenza vaccine. The CDR3 runs from the conserved cysteine through the conserved F or W. Fields, in order: D gene, J gene, clone size, V gene, CDR3 DNA, CDR3 protein. A D gene is named only where the DNA matches it firmly. Not every row has a clone size; where given, it reads once, few, many or a size class.

NA	TRBJ2-5	NA	TRBV12-3/TRBV12-4	TGTGCCAGCAGTTCACCCCCCAACATCGAGACCCAGTACTTC	CASSSPPNIETQYF
NA	TRBJ2-7	NA	TRBV25-1	TGTGCCAGCAGTGAATGGCTAACTACCACCTACGAGCAGTACTTC	CASSEWLTTTYEQYF
NA	TRBJ1-5	few	TRBV6-5	TGTGCCAGCAGTACTCAGGGTCGGGGCAATCAGCCCCAGCATTTT	CASSTQGRGNQPQHF
NA	TRBJ2-2	many	TRBV7-6	TGTGCCAGCAGCTTCACGGGTCCCGGGGAGCTGTTTTTT	CASSFTGPGELFF
NA	TRBJ2-5	NA	TRBV7-2	TGTGCCAGCAGCTTACAGGGCGCGGGAGAGACCCAGTACTTC	CASSLQGAGETQYF
TRBD1	TRBJ1-4	few	TRBV7-9	TGTGCCAGCAGCTTGACAGGGGAAGGTGAAAAACTGTTTTTT	CASSLTGEGEKLFF
NA	TRBJ1-3	few	TRBV12-3/TRBV12-4	TGTGCCAGCAGGCCACAGGGATTGGGCCGGCGTGGAAACACCATATATTTT	CASRPQGLGRRGNTIYF
TRBD2	TRBJ2-1	NA	TRBV20-1	TGCAGTGCTAGGGATCTGCTAGCGGGGGACTTCAATGAGCAGTTCTTC	CSARDLLAGDFNEQFF
NA	TRBJ1-1	NA	TRBV7-2	TGTGCCAGCAGCATGTCCCGGCTCACTGAAGCTTTCTTT	CASSMSRLTEAFF
TRBD2	TRBJ2-7	NA	TRBV29-1	TGCAGCGTTGATAGCGGGAAGACCTACGAGCAGTACTTC	CSVDSGKTYEQYF
NA	TRBJ2-1	few	TRBV12-3/TRBV12-4	TGTGCCAGCAGTCCGCCCGGGGGAGTCAATGAGCAGTTCTTC	CASSPPGGVNEQFF
NA	TRBJ2-3	many	TRBV7-8	TGTGCCAGCAGCTTATCTACCCCGCCGGTGGATACGCAGTATTTT	CASSLSTPPVDTQYF
TRBD2	TRBJ2-2	few	TRBV9	TGTGCCAGCAGCTTGACCGGGACTACCACCGGGGAGCTGTTTTTT	CASSLTGTTTGELFF
NA	TRBJ2-6	few	TRBV10-3	TGTGCCATTCGTTCTGGGGCCAACGTCCTGACTTTC	CAIRSGANVLTF
TRBD1	TRBJ2-5	NA	TRBV12-3/TRBV12-4	TGTGCCAGCAGTTCGACAGGGGTTATACAAGAGACCCAGTACTTC	CASSSTGVIQETQYF
TRBD2	TRBJ2-3	few	TRBV4-1	TGCGCCAGCAGCCTGACTAGCGGGAAGAGCACAGATACGCAGTATTTT	CASSLTSGKSTDTQYF
NA	TRBJ2-7	few	TRBV6-5	TGTGCCAGCAGCGGACCCTACGAGCAGTACTTC	CASSGPYEQYF
TRBD1	TRBJ1-4	NA	TRBV4-3	TGCGCCAGCAGCCAAGGTTTCCGAGGGGGCTGGGAAAAACTGTTTTTT	CASSQGFRGGWEKLFF
TRBD2	TRBJ2-1	NA	TRBV5-6	TGTGCCAGCAGCTTGCTGCGGGGGGGGTCCTACAATGAGCAGTTCTTC	CASSLLRGGSYNEQFF
NA	TRBJ2-1	many	TRBV5-1	TGCGCCAGCAGCTTGCAGCAGAACAATGAGCAGTTCTTC	CASSLQQNNEQFF
TRBD1	TRBJ1-5	NA	TRBV7-8	TGTGCCAGCAGCTTAGTCTCCGGACAGGTCTACAATCAGCCCCAGCATTTT	CASSLVSGQVYNQPQHF
NA	TRBJ1-3	many	TRBV5-1	TGCGCCAGCAGCTTGGGCAGTCCTGGAAACACCATATATTTT	CASSLGSPGNTIYF